The 17 T cell receptor beta chains given below trace back to one sample, sequenced in a study of blood T cell repertoires in COVID-19. Clones were read by immunoSEQ multiplex PCR, and TCRdb kept only the in-frame ones, dropping some. The sample yields some 170,000 clones, 90% seen once. The sequenced sample consisted of peripheral blood. Receptor source: a man aged 55 to 70 with active or convalescent COVID-19.

This clone was seen just once. V and J are TRBV24-1 and TRBJ2-2; TRBD1 might be the D (5 bases). CDR3 length equals 15 residues. The V gene lost 3 bases and the J gene lost 4 bases, with 11 bases spanning the gap. Germline values: CDR1 KGHDR, CDR2 SFDVKD. The CDR3 here is CATSDTRQPTGELFF. DNA for the CDR3: TGTGCCACCAGTGATACCCGACAGCCCACCGGGGAGCTGTTTTTT.

In DNA, the CDR3 is TGTGCCAGCGCCTGGGGTTCGACAGGAGAATATGGCTACACCTTC. It encodes CASAWGSTGEYGYTF. The chain recombines TRBV27 with TRBJ1-2; D is possibly TRBD1 (6 bases). CDR1 and CDR2 from the germline V gene are MNHEY and SMNVEV (reference sequence). The CDR3 is 15 amino acids. Trimming cost V 8 bases and J 5 bases, with 21 bases left between them.

V usage is TRBV7-7 and J usage is TRBJ2-2; the match to TRBD1 covers 10 bases. The CDR3 length is 15 residues. With 5 bases clipped from V and 6 bases from J, the junction kept 6 bases outside the gene matches. Per the germline V gene, CDR1 is SSHAT and CDR2 is FNYEAQ (reference sequence). CDR3 amino acids: CASSGTGVGSGELFF. The DNA for the CDR3 is TGTGCCAGCAGCGGGACAGGGGTTGGATCCGGGGAGCTGTTTTTT.

The rearrangement uses TRBV19 and TRBJ2-7, with 7 bases matching TRBD2. The CDR3 consists of 15 residues. The germline V gene has CDR1 LNHDA and CDR2 SQIVND (reference sequence). Unmatched junction bases numbered 11, after V lost 2 bases and J lost 7 bases. CDR3 nucleotide sequence: TGTGCCAGTAGTATAATCGGGGGAGGGCCAGGGGAGCAGTACTTC. The encoded protein is CASSIIGGGPGEQYF. Full variable domain (outside the CDR3, taken from reference TRBV19 and TRBJ2-7): DGGITQSPKYLFRKEGQNVTLSCEQNLNHDAMYWYRQDPGQGLRLIYYSQIVNDFQKGDIAEGYSVSREKKESFPLTVTSAQKNPTAFYLCASSIIGGGPGEQYFGPGTRLTVT.

This clone showed up just once. This chain joins TRBV11-3 and TRBJ2-3, with 12 bases identical to TRBD2. Germline V gene sequence: CDR1 SGHNT, CDR2 YENEEA. The junction had 4 bases not matched to a gene; V was cut back by 4 bases and J by 2 bases. CDR3 size: 16 residues. The CDR3 DNA is TGTGCCAGCAGCTCGGGACTAGCGGGCCTCACAGATACGCAGTATTTT. It specifies CASSSGLAGLTDTQYF. The full variable domain, rest sourced from reference TRBV11-3 and TRBJ2-3, is EAGVVQSPRYKIIEKKQPVAFWCNPISGHNTLYWYLQNLGQGPELLIRYENEEAVDDSQLPKDRFSAERLKGVDSTLKIQPAELGDSAVYLCASSSGLAGLTDTQYFGPGTRLTVL.

The chain uses TRBV19 and TRBJ1-2; D gene uncertain. Looked up from germline, CDR1 is LNHDA and CDR2 is SQIVND (reference sequence). There are 15 residues in the CDR3. V was trimmed by 2 bases and J by 0 bases, leaving 10 bases between them. The CDR3, as DNA: TGTGCCAGTAGTATAAGCCCGATATCTAACTATGGCTACACCTTC. Amino acid sequence: CASSISPISNYGYTF. Complete variable domain (other parts from reference TRBV19 and TRBJ1-2): DGGITQSPKYLFRKEGQNVTLSCEQNLNHDAMYWYRQDPGQGLRLIYYSQIVNDFQKGDIAEGYSVSREKKESFPLTVTSAQKNPTAFYLCASSISPISNYGYTFGSGTRLTVV.

The chain links TRBV6-5 to TRBJ2-7; TRBD1 matches 7 bases. CDR1 and CDR2 (germline): MNHEY, SVGAGI. This CDR3 has 15 amino acids. V lost 4 bases to trimming and J lost 4 bases; unmatched junction nucleotides: 10. The CDR3 sequence: CASSFLGGARYEQYF. The CDR3 coding sequence is TGTGCCAGCAGTTTCCTAGGGGGCGCTCGGTACGAGCAGTACTTC.

The V gene is TRBV27, the J gene TRBJ2-7; 7 bases align to TRBD1. V shed 3 bases and J 4 bases; nucleotides not matched to a gene: 6. This CDR3 has 14 residues. Germline V CDR1 and CDR2: MNHEY, SMNVEV (reference sequence). CDR3 residues: CASSLKGASYEQYF. The CDR3 DNA reads TGTGCCAGCAGTTTGAAGGGGGCTAGTTACGAGCAGTACTTC.

The CDR3, as DNA: TGTGCCAGCAGCGACACGGGGGGCAATGGCTACACCTTC. This translates into CASSDTGGNGYTF. The chain has TRBV5-6 and TRBJ1-2, with D possibly being TRBD1 (6 bases). Looked up from germline, CDR1 is SGHDT and CDR2 is YYEEEE. This CDR3 contains 13 residues. V shed 4 bases and J shed 6 bases, with 13 bases lying between them.

The chain is built from TRBV9 and TRBJ2-3, with 10 bases identical to TRBD2. CDR1 is SGDLS, CDR2 YYNGEE, per germline. There are 16 residues in the CDR3. With 1 base clipped from V and 1 base from J, the junction kept 3 bases outside the gene matches. CDR3 in amino acids: CASSVSSGGRTDTQYF. The CDR3 DNA follows: TGTGCCAGCAGCGTATCTAGCGGGGGCCGCACAGATACGCAGTATTTT.

Points on this clone: The sample holds other DNA sequences that translate to the same CDR3. The CDR3 nucleotides are TGTGCCAGTAGTACAGGAAGCCAAGAGACCCAGTACTTC. It yields the protein CASSTGSQETQYF. V is TRBV19 and J is TRBJ2-5; D is undetermined. Trimming cost V 4 bases and J 1 base, with 7 bases left between them. Germline CDR1 LNHDA, CDR2 SQIVND (reference sequence). The CDR3 has 13 residues.

V usage is TRBV6-6 and J usage is TRBJ1-1; D call uncertain. Trimming took off 5 bases at V and 3 bases at J, with 7 bases between the two ends. This CDR3 is built from 12 residues. CDR1 MNHNY and CDR2 SVGAGI come from the germline V gene (reference sequence). The CDR3 region is CASSLPDTEAFF. The CDR3 DNA reads as TGTGCCAGCAGTCTCCCGGACACTGAAGCTTTCTTT.

The V call is TRBV19, the J call TRBJ1-5, with TRBD1 matching 10 bases. V lost 4 bases, J lost 4 bases, and 10 bases stayed unmatched. The CDR3 sequence is 17 residues long. Germline V CDR1 and CDR2: LNHDA, SQIVND (reference sequence). The CDR3 reads CASSRQTGGEVNQPQHF. As DNA, the CDR3 is TGTGCCAGTAGTAGACAGACAGGGGGCGAGGTAAATCAGCCCCAGCATTTT.

The rearrangement joins TRBV9 to TRBJ1-1; D is unresolved. The CDR3 runs 13 residues. CDR1 is SGDLS, CDR2 YYNGEE, per germline. Trimming took 0 bases from V and 7 from J, leaving 10 bases between them. The DNA of the CDR3 is TGTGCCAGCAGCGTAGGCGCGGAGAGTGAAGCTTTCTTT. Encoded protein: CASSVGAESEAFF.

J is TRBJ1-1 and V is TRBV25-1; a possible D gene is TRBD1 (6 bases). Germline values: CDR1 MGHDK, CDR2 SYGVNS. CDR3 length equals 16 residues. Trimming took 1 base from V and 4 from J, leaving 16 bases between them. The CDR3 sequence: CASSEFNREWSTEAFF. The CDR3 DNA reads as TGTGCCAGCAGTGAATTTAACAGGGAATGGAGCACTGAAGCTTTCTTT.

This rearrangement joins TRBV4-1 to TRBJ1-1; TRBD1 might be the D (5 bases). CDR3 length: 16 residues. The V end lost 4 bases, the J end lost 0 bases, and 15 bases lay between the germline ends. Germline CDR1 reads MGHRA; CDR2 reads YSYEKL. CDR3 bases: TGCGCCAGCAGCCCTACAGGAGTTGGGATGAACACTGAAGCTTTCTTT. Residues: CASSPTGVGMNTEAFF.

This chain connects TRBV2 to TRBJ1-1; 8 bases match TRBD1. Germline CDR1 SNHLY, CDR2 FYNNEI. The ends lost 7 bases at V and 4 bases at J; junction bases unmatched: 5. This CDR3 comprises 13 residues. The CDR3 is CASNDRGFTEAFF. CDR3 nucleotide sequence: TGTGCCAGCAATGACAGGGGTTTCACTGAAGCTTTCTTT.